Listed here is a single T cell receptor beta chain. The entry originates in a study of blood T cell repertoires in COVID-19. CDR3 length equals 16 residues. Germline V CDR1 and CDR2: SGHTA, FQGNSA. J gave up 1 base and V 1 base, and 4 bases lay outside the gene matches. TCRdb keeps only in-frame clones here, not all; method: immunoSEQ multiplex PCR. The table shows approximately 230,000 clones, with approximately 82% occurring only once. The specimen sequenced was peripheral blood. J is TRBJ2-1 and V is TRBV7-2, with 7 bases that match TRBD2. This sequence was found in a man aged 80 or over with acute or convalescent COVID-19. The CDR3 DNA follows: TGTGCCAGCAGCTTAGGAGGCGGGGGATCCTACAATGAGCAGTTCTTC. Protein: CASSLGGGGSYNEQFF.